This TCR beta chain is drawn from a study of blood T cell repertoires in COVID-19. About the research overall: Whether acute or convalescent, the COVID-19 samples came from the United States, Italy and Spain. Sources were T cells, B-cell-depleted T cells, or PBMCs; the material itself was cDNA or gDNA.

The authors' processing: How many nucleated cells were present was estimated from reference gene primer amplification. TCRdb's table, derived via immunoSEQ multiplex PCR, lists solely in-frame clones and lacks some. V and J calls and clone size follow that table, whereas D and trimming were derived from the DNA. The sample holds roughly 480,000 clones, approximately 92% seen once. For this clone: The identical CDR3 is also encoded by other nucleotide sequences in the sample.

Germline V CDR1 and CDR2: SGHRS, YFSETQ. The CDR3 totals 13 residues. J lost 2 bases, V lost 4 bases, and 0 bases had no gene match. Seattle cases were enrolled at active infection and followed longitudinally. Sequencing input: peripheral blood. The sequence was obtained from a man aged 18 to 35 with COVID-19, enrolled during active disease. The rearrangement links TRBV5-1 to TRBJ1-2, with 9 nucleotides matching TRBD1. For the CDR3, the DNA is TGCGCCAGCAGCGGGACAGGGAACTATGGCTACACCTTC. Its protein product is CASSGTGNYGYTF. Full variable domain (missing parts from reference TRBV5-1 and TRBJ1-2): KAGVTQTPRYLIKTRGQQVTLSCSPISGHRSVSWYQQTPGQGLQFLFEYFSETQRNKGNFPGRFSGRQFSNSRSEMNVSTLELGDSALYLCASSGTGNYGYTFGSGTRLTVV.